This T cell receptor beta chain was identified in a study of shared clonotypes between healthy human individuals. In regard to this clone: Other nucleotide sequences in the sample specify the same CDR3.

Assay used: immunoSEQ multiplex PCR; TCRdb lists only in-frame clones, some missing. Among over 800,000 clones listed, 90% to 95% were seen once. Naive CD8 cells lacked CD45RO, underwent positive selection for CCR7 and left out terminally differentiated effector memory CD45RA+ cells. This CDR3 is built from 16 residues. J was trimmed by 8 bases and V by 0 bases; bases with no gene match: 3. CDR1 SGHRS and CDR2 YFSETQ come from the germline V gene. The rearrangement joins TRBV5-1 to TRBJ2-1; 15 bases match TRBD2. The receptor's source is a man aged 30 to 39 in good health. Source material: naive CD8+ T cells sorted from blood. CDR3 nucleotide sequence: TGCGCCAGCAGCTTGGAGGGACTAGCGGGAGGCTATGAGCAGTTCTTC. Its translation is CASSLEGLAGGYEQFF.